This T cell receptor beta chain was identified during a study of a mutant IDH1 vaccine in newly diagnosed glioma (dated by TCRdb to the early 2020s). General notes on the study: Eight vaccinations were administered to patients in weeks 1, 3, 5, 7, 11, 15, 19 and 23, corresponding to visits V03 through V10. Six visits were used for peripheral blood collection: V03 (baseline), V05, V07, V10, V12 and V13. The approximately 33 treated patients were roughly 62% male and around 40% female, with a mean age of around 40 years. For exploratory analyses, about 25 treated patients had longitudinal TCRB deep sequencing done wherever samples were available. Vaccination began 4-6 weeks after radiotherapy alone, or alongside temozolomide cycles in the chemotherapy-containing groups. Before enrollment, most patients had been given radiochemotherapy with temozolomide as standard therapy, while the rest had received either radiotherapy alone or temozolomide alone. On the study overall, not on this receptor specifically: PBMC samples for TCRB deep sequencing were selected based on availability. Pseudoprogression seemed to be unrelated to changes in the top peripheral T cell clonotypes found by TCRB sequencing. The authors noted that analyses of patient blood samples could not be reproduced because of sample limitations. Immune responses induced by the vaccine were seen in around 93% of patients across multiple MHC alleles.

The germline V gene specifies SGHTA as CDR1 and FQGNSA as CDR2. Compared with germline, V lacks 0 bases and J lacks 5 bases; bases without a gene match: 16. The CDR3 holds 20 amino acids from the cysteine to the phenylalanine. The entry retains the CDR3 DNA only, 60 bases that are in frame from base 1. Receptors were amplified or captured by the immunoSEQ multiplex PCR assay. Rearranged TCR beta chain sequences were amplified using the hsTCRB Kit according to the manufacturer's protocol. TCRB libraries were sequenced on an Illumina MiSeq. In the original analysis: The kit vendor's proprietary platform handled demultiplexing, trimming and gene mapping. TCRdb carries this immuneACCESS record with in-frame sequences only. Its versions omit some clonotypes, under half of them owing to an unresolved V gene in the studies checked, with the rest unexplained. V, J and clone size reflect that table, while D and trimming were determined from the DNA. The sample includes 35,000 to 40,000 clones, with about four fifths observed a single time. In total, the top ten clones hold 4% to 6% of the sample.

The label giving this sample's time point can be read as: week 23, last vaccination. Each vaccine dose, consisting of 300 ug of a 20-mer mutant IDH1 peptide in Montanide, was administered subcutaneously with topical imiquimod. Newly diagnosed WHO grade 3 or 4 IDH1-mutant astrocytomas showing loss of nuclear ATRX were present in the donors. The samples were drawn from NOA16, a multicentre, single-arm, open-label phase I trial in Germany that tested a mutant IDH1 peptide vaccine in humans for the first time. Genomic DNA for TCRB sequencing was extracted from EDTA blood using the DNeasy Blood and Tissue Kit. This clone was counted a few times. There is no known antigen for this receptor. Base qualities are missing; no much larger clone stands one base away.

Rearrangement joined TRBV7-2 to TRBJ2-1; TRBD2 lines up with 10 middle nucleotides. The sample here was PBMCs, taken from a glioma patient whose treatment included an IDH1 peptide vaccine. This clonotype originated in a man aged 35-49 years with glioma. The CDR3 here reads CASSLAYRGSTSGVNNEQFF. The DNA sequence reads TGTGCCAGCAGCTTAGCGTATAGAGGATCAACTAGCGGGGTGAACAATGAGCAGTTCTTC.